This T cell receptor beta chain was identified during a study of identical twins. The authors used template switching to add a universal primer site and gave cDNA unique molecular identifiers. TCRdb re-called the 5' RACE reads with MiXCR, one entry per CDR3 protein. The sample holds approximately 620,000 distinct CDR3 sequences, over 8.5% seen once. This clonotype was seen more than once but under ten times. Germline V gene sequence: CDR1 MNHEY, CDR2 SVGEGT. Trimming removed 6 bases from V and 3 bases from J, with 15 bases in between. This CDR3 comprises 15 residues. These same records also appear under a second study, on yellow fever vaccine responses in identical twins.

The origin of this receptor is a woman aged 18-35 years in good health. Sequencing input: PBMCs. The chain joins TRBV6-2 or TRBV6-3 to TRBJ2-1, with a tentative D call TRBD1 (5 bases). CDR3 sequence (DNA): TGTGCCAGCAGCTTCCCGTGGGGCCACTACAATGAGCAGTTCTTC. Translation: CASSFPWGHYNEQFF.